These 13 T cell receptor beta chains share one sample of origin, sequenced in a study of T cell repertoires in cytomegalovirus infection. Their cognate antigens are unknown. TCRdb itself ran the reads through MiXCR, one entry per CDR3 protein. Of approximately 1,000,000 distinct CDR3 sequences detected, roughly 30% appear once; the ten largest clones hold 11% to 15%. The specimen was cultured CD8+ T cells from PBMCs, collected from culture after CMV antigen stimulation. These receptors all come from a human donor in good health (CMV status not recorded). Some clones in this sample may be carry-over from other donors' samples.

As for this clonotype: Sequence at one end of the junction differs from germline and may be a read error. The genes are TRBV7-4 and TRBJ2-1; D is possibly TRBD1 or TRBD2 (9 bases each). Germline V gene sequence: CDR1 SGHVT, CDR2 SQSDAQ. The CDR3 covers 22 residues. The CDR3 here is CASSRIGTGNFYGLAGLNEQSF. The CDR3 coding sequence is TGTGCCAGCAGCCGGATCGGGACAGGGAACTTCTACGGGCTAGCGGGGCTCAATGAGCAGTCCTTC.

The J gene is TRBJ2-7, the V gene TRBV4-1; D gene uncertain. Per germline, CDR1 MGHRA and CDR2 YSYEKL. The CDR3 runs 14 residues. The V end lost 0 bases, the J end lost 0 bases, and 6 bases lay between the germline ends. The CDR3 sequence is CASSQEPGSYEQYV. As DNA, the CDR3 is TGCGCCAGCAGCCAAGAGCCAGGCTCCTACGAGCAGTACGTC.

The chain carries TRBV20-1 and TRBJ1-2, with D unresolved. This CDR3 has 12 amino acids. Trimming stripped 5 bases from V and 2 bases from J, with 9 bases between. Germline V lookup: CDR1 DFQATT, CDR2 SNEGSKA (reference sequence). CDR3 protein: CSADRENYGYTF. CDR3 sequence (DNA): TGCAGTGCTGACCGGGAAAACTATGGCTACACCTTC.

This clonotype has a handful of counts. This chain joins TRBV2 and TRBJ2-2, with 7 bases that match TRBD1. Germline V lookup: CDR1 SNHLY, CDR2 FYNNEI. The CDR3 extends over 18 amino acids. J gave up 4 bases and V 5 bases, and 16 bases lay outside the gene matches. CDR3 region: CASSPLLGEGGSTGELFF. CDR3 nucleotide sequence: TGTGCCAGCAGTCCCCTCCTAGGAGAAGGGGGCAGCACCGGGGAGCTGTTTTTT.

This clonotype has just a few counts. The V gene is TRBV12-3 or TRBV12-4, the J gene TRBJ2-7; 10 nucleotides agree with TRBD1. The CDR3 is made up of 14 amino acids. The ends lost 3 bases at V and 5 bases at J; junction bases unmatched: 4. CDR3 nucleotides: TGTGCCAGCAGTTTTGACAGGGGGCGGCACGAGCAGTACGTC. Amino acid sequence: CASSFDRGRHEQYV.

This clonotype came up a few times. At one end, the junction sequence differs from germline, possibly due to a read error. The chain is built from TRBV7-7 and TRBJ2-2; D is possibly TRBD1 (5 bases). The germline V gene has CDR1 SSHAT and CDR2 FNYEAQ (reference sequence). This CDR3 has 14 amino acids. This CDR3 is CASSRQTNTGELFF. DNA for the CDR3: TGTGCTAGCAGCCGACAGACGAACACCGGGGAGCTGTTTTTT.

This chain uses TRBV5-1 with TRBJ1-2; 7 bases line up with TRBD1. Germline V CDR1 and CDR2: SGHRS, YFSETQ. With V trimmed by 4 bases and J by 0 bases, 6 bases remained unmatched. The length of the CDR3 is 15 residues. Written as DNA, the CDR3 is TGCGCCAGCAGCACTACAGGGGACTCTAACTATGGCTACACCTTC. Its protein is CASSTTGDSNYGYTF.

This chain connects TRBV12-3 or TRBV12-4 to TRBJ1-2; tentatively, D is TRBD1 (6 bases). V was trimmed by 1 base and J by 2 bases, leaving 8 bases between them. The CDR3 runs to 14 residues. The DNA for the CDR3 is TGTGCCAGCAGTTTAGACACAGGGAACTATGGCTACACCTTC. It translates to CASSLDTGNYGYTF.

The chain is built from TRBV5-8 and TRBJ2-7, with D hard to call. The CDR3 has 11 residues. Germline loops: CDR1 SGHTS, CDR2 YDEGEE. The germline V and J ends were trimmed by 4 bases and 4 bases, with 6 bases remaining between them. In nucleotides, the CDR3 is TGTGCCAGCAGCCCTAGGTACGAGCAGTACGTC. Its protein is CASSPRYEQYV.

The rearrangement links TRBV5-5 to TRBJ1-1; D remains unclear. Germline V gene data show CDR1 as SGHKS and CDR2 as YYEKEE (reference sequence). The CDR3 sequence is 14 residues long. V was clipped by 3 bases and J by 3 bases, with 12 bases between them. The CDR3 DNA follows: TGTGCCAGCAGCTGGACGGGGATGGACACTGAAGCTTTCTTT. It specifies CASSWTGMDTEAFF. Full variable domain (missing parts from reference TRBV5-5 and TRBJ1-1): DAGVTQSPTHLIKTRGQQVTLRCSPISGHKSVSWYQQVLGQGPQFIFQYYEKEERGRGNFPDRFSARQFPNYSSELNVNALLLGDSALYLCASSWTGMDTEAFFGQGTRLTVV.

The chain uses TRBV12-3 or TRBV12-4 and TRBJ1-1; D call uncertain. Trimming took off 3 bases at V and 2 bases at J, with 7 bases between the two ends. This CDR3 contains 13 residues. The CDR3 region has the DNA TGTGCCAGCAGTTTTGAACCAAACACTGAAGCTTTCTTT. Residues: CASSFEPNTEAFF.

The CDR3 nucleotides read TGTGCCAGCAGCTTAGAGAGGACTAGCAGACCCAACACCGGGGAGCTGTTTTTT. Protein: CASSLERTSRPNTGELFF. This sequence joins TRBV7-8 and TRBJ2-2; 8 bases are shared with TRBD2. CDR1 and CDR2 (germline): SGHVS, FQNEAQ. CDR3 length equals 18 residues. The junction had 9 bases not matched to a gene; V was cut back by 1 base and J by 2 bases.

J is TRBJ1-1 and V is TRBV6-2 or TRBV6-3, with D possibly being TRBD1 (5 bases). From germline, CDR1 is MNHEY and CDR2 SVGEGT. The CDR3 is 13 residues long. Trimming left V 3 bases short and J 4 bases short, with 9 bases between. The CDR3 region is CASSYLRGTEAFF. CDR3 DNA sequence: TGTGCCAGCAGTTATCTTAGGGGCACTGAAGCTTTCTTT.